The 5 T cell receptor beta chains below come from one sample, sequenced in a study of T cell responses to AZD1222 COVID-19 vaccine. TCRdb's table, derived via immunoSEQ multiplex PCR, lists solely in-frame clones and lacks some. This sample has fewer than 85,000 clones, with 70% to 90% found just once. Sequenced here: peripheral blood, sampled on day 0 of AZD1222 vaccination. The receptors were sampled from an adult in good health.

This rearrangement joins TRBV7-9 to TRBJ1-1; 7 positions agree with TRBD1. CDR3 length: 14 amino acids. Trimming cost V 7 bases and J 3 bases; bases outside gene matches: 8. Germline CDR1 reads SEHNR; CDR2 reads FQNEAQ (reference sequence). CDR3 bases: TGTGCCAGCACCCCGACAGGGATTTACACTGAAGCTTTCTTT. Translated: CASTPTGIYTEAFF. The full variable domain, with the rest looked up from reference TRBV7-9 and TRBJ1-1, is DTGVSQNPRHKITKRGQNVTFRCDPISEHNRLYWYRQTLGQGPEFLTYFQNEAQLEKSRLLSDRFSAERPKGSFSTLEIQRTEQGDSAMYLCASTPTGIYTEAFFGQGTRLTVV.

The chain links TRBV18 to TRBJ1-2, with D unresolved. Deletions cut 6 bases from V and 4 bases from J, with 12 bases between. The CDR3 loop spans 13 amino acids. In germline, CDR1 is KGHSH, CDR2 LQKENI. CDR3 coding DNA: TGTGCCAGCTCCCCGGACGGCGGCTATGGCTACACCTTC. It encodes CASSPDGGYGYTF. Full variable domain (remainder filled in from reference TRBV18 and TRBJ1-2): NAGVMQNPRHLVRRRGQEARLRCSPMKGHSHVYWYRQLPEEGLKFMVYLQKENIIDESGMPKERFSAEFPKEGPSILRIQQVVRGDSAAYFCASSPDGGYGYTFGSGTRLTVV.

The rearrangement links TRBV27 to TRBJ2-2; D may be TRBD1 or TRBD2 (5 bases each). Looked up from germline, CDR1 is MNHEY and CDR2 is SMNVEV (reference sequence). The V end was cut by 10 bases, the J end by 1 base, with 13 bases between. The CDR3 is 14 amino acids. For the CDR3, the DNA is TGTGCCACACACCGGGACGGGAACACCGGGGAGCTGTTTTTT. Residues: CATHRDGNTGELFF.

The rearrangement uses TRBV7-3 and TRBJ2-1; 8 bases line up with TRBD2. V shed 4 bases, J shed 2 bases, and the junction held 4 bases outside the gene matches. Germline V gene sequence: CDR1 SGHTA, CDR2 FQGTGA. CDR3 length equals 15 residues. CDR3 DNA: TGTGCCAGCAGCTCCAGCGGGAGCCCCTACAATGAGCAGTTCTTC. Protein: CASSSSGSPYNEQFF.

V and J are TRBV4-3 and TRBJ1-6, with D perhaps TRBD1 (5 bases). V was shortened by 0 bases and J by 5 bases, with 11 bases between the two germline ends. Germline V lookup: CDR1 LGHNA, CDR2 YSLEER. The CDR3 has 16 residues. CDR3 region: CASSQDFAGNNSPLHF. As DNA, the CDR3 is TGCGCCAGCAGCCAAGATTTCGCAGGGAATAATTCACCCCTCCACTTT.